A single sample gave rise to the 12 T cell receptor beta chains below, sequenced in a study of T cells in Graves' hyperthyroidism and ophthalmopathy. RNA transcripts gave rise to amplified TCR beta CDR3 regions. HTBI primers were used for first-round RT-PCR of the TCR CDR3. From the multiplex PCR reads, TCRdb called clonotypes with MiXCR, one entry per CDR3 protein. The sample comprises 390,000 or so distinct CDR3 sequences, about 15% of which are singletons, and around 14% rests with the top ten. Sequencing was done on a sample of blood. The receptors were sampled from a young man with Graves' ophthalmopathy.

This clonotype was seen many times. The rearrangement links TRBV3-1 to TRBJ1-1, with D maybe TRBD1 (5 bases). The CDR3 totals 13 residues. The V gene's germline CDR1 is LGHDT and CDR2 YNNKEL (reference sequence). V gave up 2 bases and J gave up 4 bases, with 8 bases separating them. CDR3 residues: CASSQNGGTEAFF. The CDR3 DNA reads as TGTGCCAGCAGCCAAAATGGGGGCACTGAAGCTTTCTTT.

This clonotype appeared a few times. The V gene is TRBV24-1, the J gene TRBJ1-4; a weak D match, TRBD1 (5 bases). CDR1 is KGHDR, CDR2 SFDVKD, per germline. The CDR3 has 16 residues. The V and J ends lost 4 bases and 10 bases respectively, with 21 bases between them. Written as DNA, the CDR3 is TGTGCCACCAGTGACTTTGACGATCGGGGGAGAAGAAAACTGTTTTTT. It yields the protein CATSDFDDRGRRKLFF.

This clonotype was observed a few times. The chain combines TRBV24-1 with TRBJ2-3; D call uncertain. CDR1 is KGHDR, CDR2 SFDVKD, per germline. The CDR3 length is 11 residues. Trimming cost V 5 bases and J 4 bases, with 3 bases left between them. The CDR3 DNA is TGTGCCACCAGTGTCGCAGATACGCAGTATTTT. It specifies CATSVADTQYF.

In this sample, this clonotype turned up many times. This chain links TRBV7-3 with TRBJ2-1; a possible D gene is TRBD1 (6 bases). Germline V gene data show CDR1 as SGHTA and CDR2 as FQGTGA. This CDR3 is built from 13 residues. V lost 5 bases and J lost 9, with 14 bases in between. The CDR3 is CASSDFSTGEQFF. For the CDR3, the DNA is TGTGCCAGCAGCGACTTCTCGACAGGTGAGCAGTTCTTC.

This clonotype was seen ten or more times. V is TRBV6-2 or TRBV6-3 and J is TRBJ2-7; a weak D match, TRBD1 (6 bases). CDR3 size: 14 residues. Trimming took 7 bases from V and 5 from J, leaving 18 bases between them. Looked up from germline, CDR1 is MNHEY and CDR2 is SVGEGT. The CDR3 protein is CASNPGHRPDEQYF. The DNA of the CDR3 is TGTGCCAGCAACCCGGGACACCGACCTGACGAGCAGTACTTC.

This chain joins TRBV30 and TRBJ2-2; D is uncertain. CDR1 GTSNPN and CDR2 SVGIG come from the germline V gene (reference sequence). V lost 0 bases to trimming and J lost 6 bases, with 11 bases between them. This CDR3 has 14 residues. CDR3 sequence reads: CAWSVPPEAGELFF. CDR3 sequence (DNA): TGTGCCTGGAGTGTACCCCCCGAGGCCGGGGAGCTGTTTTTT.

At least ten counts were recorded for this clonotype. This rearrangement joins TRBV5-1 to TRBJ2-3; no definite D call. This CDR3 spans 13 amino acids. Per the germline V gene, CDR1 is SGHRS and CDR2 is YFSETQ. Trimming took 2 bases from V and 1 from J, leaving 5 bases between them. The CDR3 here is CASSFMGTDTQYF. The CDR3 DNA is TGCGCCAGCAGCTTCATGGGCACAGATACGCAGTATTTT.

The J gene is TRBJ2-7, the V gene TRBV7-2; a possible D gene is TRBD1 (8 bases). The V end was cut by 5 bases, the J end by 3 bases, with 20 bases between. This CDR3 is built from 16 residues. Germline lookup yields CDR1 SGHTA and CDR2 FQGNSA. The CDR3 region has the DNA TGTGCCAGCAGCCTAAGGGGAGGGACAGGATACTACGAGCAGTACTTC. Its protein is CASSLRGGTGYYEQYF.

This clonotype came up many times. The chain uses TRBV30 and TRBJ1-1; D is undetermined. Germline V lookup: CDR1 GTSNPN, CDR2 SVGIG (reference sequence). The CDR3 loop spans 13 amino acids. V gave up 0 bases and J gave up 6 bases, with 11 bases separating them. In nucleotides, the CDR3 is TGTGCCTGGAGTGTACGCCGGCGCGCTGAAGCTTTCTTT. As protein: CAWSVRRRAEAFF. Combining the CDR3 with reference TRBV30 and TRBJ1-1 gives the whole variable domain SQTIHQWPATLVQPVGSPLSLECTVEGTSNPNLYWYRQAAGRGLQLLFYSVGIGQISSEVPQNLSASRPQDRQFILSSKKLLLSDSGFYLCAWSVRRRAEAFFGQGTRLTVV.

This clonotype was recorded at least ten times. CDR3 coding DNA: TGTGCCAGCAGTTCGGGACCGGCCAAAAACATTCAGTACTTC. Amino acids: CASSSGPAKNIQYF. The chain recombines TRBV12-3 or TRBV12-4 with TRBJ2-4, with D tentatively TRBD1 or TRBD2 (5 bases each). The CDR3 loop spans 14 amino acids. V dropped 4 bases and J dropped 1 base, with 8 bases sitting between them.

V is TRBV5-4 and J is TRBJ2-3; TRBD2 aligns across 7 bases. The CDR3 is 16 residues long. Per germline, CDR1 SGHNT and CDR2 YYREEE (reference sequence). The V segment lost 2 bases and the J segment 2 bases; nucleotides outside the gene matches: 8. CDR3 in DNA: TGTGCCAGCAGCTTAAGGAGCGGGGTAGCCACAGATACGCAGTATTTT. Amino acids: CASSLRSGVATDTQYF.

This clonotype was seen ten or more times. V usage is TRBV20-1 and J usage is TRBJ2-3, with D hard to call. Germline V CDR1 and CDR2: DFQATT, SNEGSKA (reference sequence). CDR3 length: 12 amino acids. The germline V and J ends were trimmed by 6 bases and 8 bases, with 15 bases remaining between them. This CDR3 reads CSASVWVSTQYF. CDR3 in DNA: TGCAGTGCCAGCGTTTGGGTTAGTACGCAGTATTTT.